The 22 T cell receptor beta chains below all came from one sample that was sequenced in a study of lymphopenia after photon versus proton radiotherapy. Clones were sequenced by immunoSEQ multiplex PCR, and TCRdb holds only the in-frame ones, with some missing. The table includes 75,000 to 95,000 clones, around 88% detected once. Source: peripheral blood, taken from a patient treated with proton-based radiotherapy. These receptors all stem from a man aged 55 to 69 with pancreatic cancer.

The V gene is TRBV27, the J gene TRBJ2-5, with 7 nucleotides matching TRBD1. The J segment lost 5 bases and the V segment lost 6 bases, leaving 6 bases of the junction unmatched. The CDR3 runs to 13 residues. Germline V gene sequence: CDR1 MNHEY, CDR2 SMNVEV (reference sequence). The CDR3 sequence: CASRPTGSETQYF. In nucleotides, the CDR3 is TGTGCCAGCAGACCGACAGGGTCCGAGACCCAGTACTTC.

V and J are TRBV30 and TRBJ1-5; TRBD1 is a possible D gene (5 bases). The CDR3 runs 13 residues. Germline V gene lookup returns CDR1 GTSNPN and CDR2 SVGIG (reference sequence). Trimming left V 2 bases short and J 4 bases short, with 9 bases between. In DNA form, the CDR3 reads TGTGCCTGGAGTTCCGGGGGTAATCAGCCCCAGCATTTT. Its protein product is CAWSSGGNQPQHF.

The chain joins TRBV28 to TRBJ2-1; 13 bases line up with TRBD2. V lost 6 bases to trimming and J lost 1 base; unmatched junction nucleotides: 3. Germline V gene sequence: CDR1 MDHEN, CDR2 SYDVKM. The CDR3 loop spans 16 amino acids. CDR3 protein: CASSQGLAGSYNEQFF. The CDR3 DNA sequence: TGTGCCAGCAGCCAGGGACTAGCGGGATCCTACAATGAGCAGTTCTTC.

The chain combines TRBV28 with TRBJ1-6, with D unresolved. CDR1 and CDR2 from the germline V gene are MDHEN and SYDVKM. V was pared by 2 bases and J by 7 bases, with 9 bases between. CDR3 length: 14 amino acids. In DNA, the CDR3 is TGTGCCAGCAGTTTAGTACAGCAAAATTCACCCCTCCACTTT. Its protein product is CASSLVQQNSPLHF.

The V and J genes are TRBV19 and TRBJ2-1; 8 nucleotides line up with TRBD2. Germline assignment: CDR1 LNHDA and CDR2 SQIVND (reference sequence). The CDR3 is made up of 16 amino acids. After removal of 9 bases from V and 9 bases from J, the junction contained 19 bases not matched to a gene. CDR3 amino acids: CASTRTTSPGGAEQFF. The CDR3 DNA sequence: TGTGCCAGCACCCGAACGACTAGCCCGGGGGGGGCTGAGCAGTTCTTC.

The DNA of the CDR3 is TGTGCCAGCACCGATCGGGGCAGGGGTCAGGAAGAGCAGTACTTC. Residues: CASTDRGRGQEEQYF. The chain is built from TRBV6-6 and TRBJ2-7; D might be TRBD1 (6 bases). The CDR3 consists of 15 residues. The germline V gene encodes CDR1 MNHNY and CDR2 SVGAGI (reference sequence). Trimming pared 7 bases from V and 7 bases from J, leaving 23 bases between.

The chain uses TRBV30 and TRBJ2-2, with 12 nucleotides matching TRBD2. CDR1 GTSNPN and CDR2 SVGIG come from the germline V gene (reference sequence). This CDR3 region has 17 residues. V dropped 0 bases and J dropped 3; count of bases not matched to a gene: 5. CDR3: CAWSVRSSGRDTGELFF. The CDR3, as DNA: TGTGCCTGGAGTGTACGGTCTAGCGGGAGGGACACCGGGGAGCTGTTTTTT.

DNA for the CDR3: TGTGCCGCCTCCGACAGGACAAGCTCCTACAATGAGCAGTTCTTC. Translated: CAASDRTSSYNEQFF. This chain links TRBV6-6 with TRBJ2-1; D is possibly TRBD1 (6 bases). Trimming took 11 bases from V and 0 from J, leaving 17 bases between them. CDR3 length equals 15 residues. Germline CDR1 MNHNY, CDR2 SVGAGI (reference sequence).

This sequence joins TRBV2 and TRBJ2-7; D unresolved. The germline gives CDR1 SNHLY, CDR2 FYNNEI. The CDR3 totals 15 residues. Trimming stripped 4 bases from V and 0 bases from J, with 13 bases between. The CDR3 bases are TGTGCCAGCAGTGTCTTGCAGACCCTCTCCTACGAGCAGTACTTC. Translating it yields CASSVLQTLSYEQYF.

This clone was seen a handful of times. The J gene is TRBJ2-7, the V gene TRBV11-3; D may match TRBD1 or TRBD2 (6 bases each). The CDR3 runs 16 residues. The V end was cut by 5 bases, the J end by 0 bases, with 17 bases between. Germline CDR1 SGHNT, CDR2 YENEEA. DNA of the CDR3: TGTGCCAGCAGCACAGGGTGGCGCGGGGACTCCTACGAGCAGTACTTC. This gives the protein CASSTGWRGDSYEQYF.

V usage is TRBV30 and J usage is TRBJ1-1; D is ambiguous. Germline-derived CDR1 and CDR2 are GTSNPN and SVGIG (reference sequence). The length of the CDR3 is 15 residues. The germline V and J ends were trimmed by 0 bases and 1 base, with 12 bases remaining between them. CDR3 DNA sequence: TGTGCCTGGAGTGTAGGTCGCCTTACGAACACTGAAGCTTTCTTT. This codes for CAWSVGRLTNTEAFF.

The chain employs TRBV2 and TRBJ1-5; a possible D gene is TRBD1 (6 bases). The CDR3 contains 15 residues. Germline lookup yields CDR1 SNHLY and CDR2 FYNNEI. V lost 7 bases and J 6 bases, leaving 19 bases between the germline ends. DNA for the CDR3: TGTGCCAGCAACCTAGACGGGGGGCAGACTCAGCCCCAGCATTTT. Protein sequence: CASNLDGGQTQPQHF.

The chain employs TRBV27 and TRBJ2-7, with D hard to call. Germline V lookup: CDR1 MNHEY, CDR2 SMNVEV (reference sequence). Trimming pared 2 bases from V and 0 bases from J, leaving 8 bases between. CDR3 size: 14 residues. The CDR3 bases are TGTGCCAGCAGTTTAAGTAAAAGCTCCTACGAGCAGTACTTC. Its translation is CASSLSKSSYEQYF.

The chain links TRBV6-5 to TRBJ2-7; 9 bases agree with TRBD1. Germline V gene sequence: CDR1 MNHEY, CDR2 SVGAGI. CDR3 length: 14 amino acids. V lost 7 bases to trimming and J lost 2 bases; unmatched junction nucleotides: 6. The DNA of the CDR3 is TGTGCCAGCAAACAGGGACAGGGAACCTACGAGCAGTACTTC. Amino acid sequence: CASKQGQGTYEQYF.

The rearrangement links TRBV2 to TRBJ2-1; TRBD1 aligns across 11 bases. From germline, CDR1 is SNHLY and CDR2 FYNNEI. This CDR3 spans 14 amino acids. With V trimmed by 6 bases and J by 9 bases, 7 bases remained unmatched. In DNA, the CDR3 is TGTGCCAGCAGGGACAGGGGGCGTTATGGTGAGCAGTTCTTC. As protein: CASRDRGRYGEQFF.

The CDR3 here is CSARVSYEQYF. The CDR3 DNA reads TGCAGTGCTAGAGTGAGCTACGAGCAGTACTTC. The chain has TRBV20-1 and TRBJ2-7; no clear D gene. CDR3 length equals 11 residues. Germline CDR1 and CDR2: DFQATT and SNEGSKA (reference sequence). V was pared by 1 base and J by 3 bases, with 4 bases between.

The CDR3 region has the DNA TGTGCCAGCAGCTTAGGGATTTCCTACGAGCAGTACTTC. As protein: CASSLGISYEQYF. This chain uses TRBV11-2 with TRBJ2-7; D unclear. Looked up from germline, CDR1 is SGHAT and CDR2 is FQNNGV. The CDR3 is 13 residues long. Trimming took off 1 base at V and 1 base at J, with 5 bases between the two ends.

CDR3 amino acids: CASNPRRQGVGYGYTF. The CDR3 region has the DNA TGTGCCAGCAACCCCCGACGACAGGGTGTCGGCTATGGCTACACCTTC. J is TRBJ1-2 and V is TRBV7-2, with 7 bases aligning to TRBD1. The germline gives CDR1 SGHTA, CDR2 FQGNSA. The V gene end was trimmed by 7 bases and the J gene end by 4 bases; junction bases not matched to a gene: 15. The CDR3 consists of 16 residues.

The chain employs TRBV5-1 and TRBJ2-1; 9 bases map to TRBD1. This CDR3 is 16 amino acids long. The V gene end was trimmed by 4 bases and the J gene end by 9 bases; junction bases not matched to a gene: 14. The germline gives CDR1 SGHRS, CDR2 YFSETQ. CDR3 in DNA: TGCGCCAGCAGCCCCCCGCTAGGACAGGGGAGGAGTGAGCAGTTCTTC. Its translation: CASSPPLGQGRSEQFF.

The chain carries TRBV29-1 and TRBJ1-1, with TRBD1 identical over 9 bases. The CDR3 sequence is 16 residues long. Germline trimming cut 5 bases from V and 4 bases from J; bases unmatched to any gene: 14. Germline CDR1 reads SQVTM; CDR2 reads ANQGSEA. CDR3 in DNA: TGCAGCGTTCCAGGCCACTTAACAGGGGGCACCACTGAAGCTTTCTTT. This gives the protein CSVPGHLTGGTTEAFF. Supplemented by reference TRBV29-1 and TRBJ1-1, the full variable domain reads SAVISQKPSRDICQRGTSLTIQCQVDSQVTMMFWYRQQPGQSLTLIATANQGSEATYESGFVIDKFPISRPNLTFSTLTVSNMSPEDSSIYLCSVPGHLTGGTTEAFFGQGTRLTVV.

J is TRBJ2-5 and V is TRBV25-1, with 8 bases fitting TRBD1. The CDR3 is 16 amino acids. V dropped 3 bases and J dropped 4; count of bases not matched to a gene: 10. Germline values: CDR1 MGHDK, CDR2 SYGVNS. CDR3 DNA sequence: TGTGCCAGCAGTGATCGGGACAGGTCATCAGGAGAGACCCAGTACTTC. Its protein is CASSDRDRSSGETQYF.

This clone was detected only a few times. The chain employs TRBV11-2 and TRBJ2-3; tentatively, D is TRBD1 (5 bases). The CDR3 consists of 15 residues. V gave up 2 bases and J gave up 2 bases, with 11 bases separating them. The germline gives CDR1 SGHAT, CDR2 FQNNGV. This CDR3 is CASSLSAGPTDTQYF. DNA of the CDR3: TGTGCCAGCAGCTTATCAGCAGGGCCCACAGATACGCAGTATTTT.